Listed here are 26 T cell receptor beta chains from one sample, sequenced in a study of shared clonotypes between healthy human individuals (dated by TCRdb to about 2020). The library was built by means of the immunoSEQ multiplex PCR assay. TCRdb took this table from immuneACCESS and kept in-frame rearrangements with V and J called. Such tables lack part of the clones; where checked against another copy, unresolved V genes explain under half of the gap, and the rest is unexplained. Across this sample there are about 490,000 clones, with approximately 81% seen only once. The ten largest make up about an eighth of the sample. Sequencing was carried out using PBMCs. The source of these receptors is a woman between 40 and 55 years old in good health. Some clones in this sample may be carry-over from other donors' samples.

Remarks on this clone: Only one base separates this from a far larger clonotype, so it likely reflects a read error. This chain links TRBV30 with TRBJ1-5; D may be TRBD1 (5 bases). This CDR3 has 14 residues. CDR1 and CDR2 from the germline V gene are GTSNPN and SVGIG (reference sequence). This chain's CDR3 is CALSVTGGNQPQHF. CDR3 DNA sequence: TGTGCCTTGAGTGTCACGGGGGGTAATCAGCCCCAGCATTTT. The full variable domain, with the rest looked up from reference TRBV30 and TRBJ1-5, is SQTIHQWPATLVQPVGSPLSLECTVEGTSNPNLYWYRQAAGRGLQLLFYSVGIGQISSEVPQNLSASRPQDRQFILSSKKLLLSDSGFYLCALSVTGGNQPQHFGDGTRLSIL.

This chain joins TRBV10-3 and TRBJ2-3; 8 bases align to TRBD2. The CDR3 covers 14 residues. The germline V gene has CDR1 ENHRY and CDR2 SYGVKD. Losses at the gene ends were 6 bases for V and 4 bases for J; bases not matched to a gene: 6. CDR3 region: CAIRPGGAADTQYF. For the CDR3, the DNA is TGTGCCATCAGACCCGGGGGGGCGGCAGATACGCAGTATTTT.

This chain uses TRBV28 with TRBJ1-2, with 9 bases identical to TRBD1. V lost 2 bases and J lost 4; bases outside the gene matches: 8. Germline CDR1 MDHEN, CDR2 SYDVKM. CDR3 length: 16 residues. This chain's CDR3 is CASSLGTGFRIYGYTF. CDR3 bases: TGTGCCAGCAGTTTAGGGACAGGGTTCAGGATCTATGGCTACACCTTC.

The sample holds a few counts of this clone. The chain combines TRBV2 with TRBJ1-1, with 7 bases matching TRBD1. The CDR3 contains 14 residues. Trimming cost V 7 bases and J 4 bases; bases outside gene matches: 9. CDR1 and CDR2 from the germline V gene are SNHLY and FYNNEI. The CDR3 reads CASNFQGVGTEAFF. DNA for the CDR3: TGTGCCAGCAATTTTCAGGGGGTGGGCACTGAAGCTTTCTTT.

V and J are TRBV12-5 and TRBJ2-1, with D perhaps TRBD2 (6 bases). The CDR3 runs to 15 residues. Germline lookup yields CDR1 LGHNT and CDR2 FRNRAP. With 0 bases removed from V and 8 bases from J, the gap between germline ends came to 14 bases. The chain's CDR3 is CASGLVSGGRDEQFF. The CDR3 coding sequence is TGTGCTAGTGGTTTGGTTAGCGGAGGGCGGGATGAGCAGTTCTTC.

CDR3 nucleotide sequence: TGTGCCACCTCTCCCAGGGCCCCCACAGGAGATACGCAGTATTTT. It encodes CATSPRAPTGDTQYF. The chain recombines TRBV19 with TRBJ2-3, with a tentative D call TRBD1 (5 bases). Germline V gene sequence: CDR1 LNHDA, CDR2 SQIVND (reference sequence). Trimming took off 10 bases at V and 5 bases at J, with 22 bases between the two ends. CDR3 length: 15 amino acids.

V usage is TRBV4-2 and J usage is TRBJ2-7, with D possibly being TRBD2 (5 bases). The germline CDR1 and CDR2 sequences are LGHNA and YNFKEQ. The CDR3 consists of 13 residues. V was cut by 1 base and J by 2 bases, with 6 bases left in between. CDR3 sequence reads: CASSQGTPYEQYF. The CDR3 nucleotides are TGTGCCAGCAGCCAAGGGACTCCCTACGAGCAGTACTTC.

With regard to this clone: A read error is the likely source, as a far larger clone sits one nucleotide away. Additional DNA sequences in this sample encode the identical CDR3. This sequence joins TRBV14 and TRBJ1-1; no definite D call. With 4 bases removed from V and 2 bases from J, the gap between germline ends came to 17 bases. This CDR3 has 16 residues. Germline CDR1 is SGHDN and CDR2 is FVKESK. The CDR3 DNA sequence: TGTGCCAGCAGCCCCCTAGGAGGTGCGGTTAACACTGAAGCTTTCTTT. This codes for CASSPLGGAVNTEAFF.

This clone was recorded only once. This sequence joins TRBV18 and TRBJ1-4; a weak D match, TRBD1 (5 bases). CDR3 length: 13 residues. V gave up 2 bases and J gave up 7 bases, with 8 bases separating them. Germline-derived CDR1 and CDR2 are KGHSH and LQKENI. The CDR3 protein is CASSPGTLEKLFF. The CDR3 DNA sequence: TGTGCCAGCTCACCAGGGACTCTTGAAAAACTGTTTTTT.

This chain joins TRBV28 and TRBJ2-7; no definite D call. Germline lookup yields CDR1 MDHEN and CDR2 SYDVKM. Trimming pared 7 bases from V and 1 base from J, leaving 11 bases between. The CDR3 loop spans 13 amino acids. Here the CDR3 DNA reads TGTGCCAGCACTACAGATGATTCCTACGAGCAGTACTTC. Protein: CASTTDDSYEQYF.

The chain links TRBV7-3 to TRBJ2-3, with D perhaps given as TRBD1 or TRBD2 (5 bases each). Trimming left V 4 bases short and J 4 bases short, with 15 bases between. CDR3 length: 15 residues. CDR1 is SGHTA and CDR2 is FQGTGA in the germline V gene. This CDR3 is CASSSGLGTADTQYF. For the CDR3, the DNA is TGTGCCAGCAGCTCCGGACTGGGGACGGCAGATACGCAGTATTTT.

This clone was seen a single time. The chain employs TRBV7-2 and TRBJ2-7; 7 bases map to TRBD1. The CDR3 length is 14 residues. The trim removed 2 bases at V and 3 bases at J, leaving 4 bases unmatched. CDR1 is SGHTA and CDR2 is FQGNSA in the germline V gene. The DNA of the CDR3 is TGTGCCAGCAGCTTACGTAGACAGGGCTACGAGCAGTACTTC. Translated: CASSLRRQGYEQYF.

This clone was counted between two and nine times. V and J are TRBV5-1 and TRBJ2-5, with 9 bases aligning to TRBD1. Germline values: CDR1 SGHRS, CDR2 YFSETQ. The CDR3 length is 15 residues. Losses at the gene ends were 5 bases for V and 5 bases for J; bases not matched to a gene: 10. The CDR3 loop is CASSLEGQGWETQYF. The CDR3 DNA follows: TGCGCCAGCAGTCTGGAGGGACAGGGCTGGGAGACCCAGTACTTC.

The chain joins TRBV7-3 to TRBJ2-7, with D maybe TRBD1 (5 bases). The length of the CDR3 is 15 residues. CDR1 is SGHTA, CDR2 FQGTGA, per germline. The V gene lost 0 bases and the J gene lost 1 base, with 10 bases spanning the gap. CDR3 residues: CASSLTGATSYEQYF. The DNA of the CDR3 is TGTGCCAGCAGCTTAACTGGGGCCACGTCCTACGAGCAGTACTTC.

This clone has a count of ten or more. CDR3 sequence (DNA): TGTGCCAGCAGCTTAGTTCCAGAGGCCTACAATGAGCAGTTCTTC. Its protein product is CASSLVPEAYNEQFF. This rearrangement joins TRBV5-5 to TRBJ2-1; D uncertain. The V gene lost 2 bases and the J gene lost 2 bases, with 11 bases spanning the gap. The CDR3 totals 15 residues. The germline V gene has CDR1 SGHKS and CDR2 YYEKEE (reference sequence).

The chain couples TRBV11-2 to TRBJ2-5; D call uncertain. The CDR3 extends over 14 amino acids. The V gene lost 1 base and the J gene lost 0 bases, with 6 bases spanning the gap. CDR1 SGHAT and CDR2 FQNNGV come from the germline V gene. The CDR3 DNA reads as TGTGCCAGCAGCTTAGCTTTCCACCAAGAGACCCAGTACTTC. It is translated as CASSLAFHQETQYF.

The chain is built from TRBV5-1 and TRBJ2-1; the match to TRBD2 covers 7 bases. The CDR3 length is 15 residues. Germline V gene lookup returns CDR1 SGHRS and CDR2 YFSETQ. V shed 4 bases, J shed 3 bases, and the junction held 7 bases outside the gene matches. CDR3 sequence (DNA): TGCGCCAGCAGCCCTTCTCCTAGCGGCTACAATGAGCAGTTCTTC. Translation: CASSPSPSGYNEQFF.

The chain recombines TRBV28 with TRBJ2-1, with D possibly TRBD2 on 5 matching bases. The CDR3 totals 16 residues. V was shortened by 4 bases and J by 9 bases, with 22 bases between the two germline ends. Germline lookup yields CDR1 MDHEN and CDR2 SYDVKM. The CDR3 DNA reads TGTGCCAGCAGTTCACCCACTAGTTCTAAGTACGGTGAGCAGTTCTTC. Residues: CASSSPTSSKYGEQFF.

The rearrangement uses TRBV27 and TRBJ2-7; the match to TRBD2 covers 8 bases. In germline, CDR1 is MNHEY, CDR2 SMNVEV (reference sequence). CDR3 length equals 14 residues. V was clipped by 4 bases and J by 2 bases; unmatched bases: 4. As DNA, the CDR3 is TGTGCCAGCAGTTCGGGAGGGCGTACCTACGAGCAGTACTTC. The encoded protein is CASSSGGRTYEQYF.

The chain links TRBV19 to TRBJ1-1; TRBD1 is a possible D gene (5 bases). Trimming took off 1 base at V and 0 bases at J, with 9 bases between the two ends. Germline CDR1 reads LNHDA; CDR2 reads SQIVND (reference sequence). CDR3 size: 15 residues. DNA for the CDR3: TGTGCCAGTAGTATAGGCAGGGATATGAACACTGAAGCTTTCTTT. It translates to CASSIGRDMNTEAFF.

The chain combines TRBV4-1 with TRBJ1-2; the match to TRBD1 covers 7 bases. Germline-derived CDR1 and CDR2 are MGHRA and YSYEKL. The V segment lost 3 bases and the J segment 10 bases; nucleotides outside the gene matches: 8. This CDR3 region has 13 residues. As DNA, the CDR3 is TGCGCCAGCAGCCAGGGGTTGACAGGGACCTACACCTTC. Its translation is CASSQGLTGTYTF.

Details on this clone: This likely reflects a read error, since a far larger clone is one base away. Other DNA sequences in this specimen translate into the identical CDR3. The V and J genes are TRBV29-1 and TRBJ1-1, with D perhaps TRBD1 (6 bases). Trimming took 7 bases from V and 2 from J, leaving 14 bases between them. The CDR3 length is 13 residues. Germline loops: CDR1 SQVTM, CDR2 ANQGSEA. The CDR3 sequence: CSGRLRGNTEAFF. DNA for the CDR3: TGCAGCGGTCGACTCAGGGGAAACACTGAAGCTTTCTTT.

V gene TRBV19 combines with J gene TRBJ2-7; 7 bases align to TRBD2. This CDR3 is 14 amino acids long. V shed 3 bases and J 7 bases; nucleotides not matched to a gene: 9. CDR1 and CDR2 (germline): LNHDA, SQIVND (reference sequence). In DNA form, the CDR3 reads TGTGCCAGTAGTATTGGGCTAGCGGCGGGGGAGCAGTACTTC. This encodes CASSIGLAAGEQYF.

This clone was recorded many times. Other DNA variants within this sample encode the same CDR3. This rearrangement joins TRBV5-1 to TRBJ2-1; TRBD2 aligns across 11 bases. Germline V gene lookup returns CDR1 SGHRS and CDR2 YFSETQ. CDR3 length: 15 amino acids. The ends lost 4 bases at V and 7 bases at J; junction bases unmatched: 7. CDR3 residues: CASSHSGREGNEQFF. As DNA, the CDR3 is TGCGCCAGCAGCCATAGCGGGAGGGAGGGGAATGAGCAGTTCTTC.

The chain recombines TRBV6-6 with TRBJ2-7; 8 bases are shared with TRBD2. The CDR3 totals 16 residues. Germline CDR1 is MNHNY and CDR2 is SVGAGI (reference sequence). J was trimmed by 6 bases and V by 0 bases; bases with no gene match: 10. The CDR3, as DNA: TGTGCCAGCAGTTACTCGATAAGCGGGGGTGGATCCGAGCAGTACTTC. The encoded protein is CASSYSISGGGSEQYF.

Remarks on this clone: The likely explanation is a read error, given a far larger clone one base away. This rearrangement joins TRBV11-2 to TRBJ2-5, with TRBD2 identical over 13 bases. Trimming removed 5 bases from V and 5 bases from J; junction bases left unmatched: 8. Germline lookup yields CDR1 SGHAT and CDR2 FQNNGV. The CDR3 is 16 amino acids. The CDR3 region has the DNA TGTGCCAGCAGCCCCGGGACTAGCGGGATGGGGGAGACCCAGTACTTC. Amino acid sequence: CASSPGTSGMGETQYF.